This TCR beta chain is from a study of blood T cell repertoires in COVID-19. The junction had 7 bases not matched to a gene; V was cut back by 6 bases and J by 2 bases. The CDR3 covers 14 residues. Germline V gene sequence: CDR1 MNHEY, CDR2 SMNVEV (reference sequence). In the authors' workflow: Estimates of nucleated cell counts were drawn from the amplification of reference gene primers. Measured with immunoSEQ multiplex PCR; TCRdb has only the in-frame clones, and not every one. Clonal size and the V and J genes are those of that table, whereas D and trimming came from the DNA. The sample includes about 70,000 clones, 85% to 90% seen only once; the top ten take roughly 40%.

The TCR originated in a woman aged 80 or over with active or convalescent COVID-19. This chain links TRBV27 with TRBJ2-7; 7 bases line up with TRBD1. Source material: peripheral blood. CDR3 in amino acids: CASSQTGSPYEQYF. The CDR3 region has the DNA TGTGCCAGCAGCCAGACAGGGTCCCCCTACGAGCAGTACTTC.